This T cell receptor (beta chain) was recorded in a study of blood T cell repertoires in COVID-19. Across the whole study: Sites in the United States, Italy and Spain provided acute and convalescent COVID-19 samples. Sources were T cells, B-cell-depleted T cells, or PBMCs; the material itself was cDNA or gDNA.

The CDR3 sequence is 14 residues long. Between the trimmed V and J ends, which lost 4 bases and 4 bases, there was a span of 12 bases. CDR1 is LNHDA and CDR2 is SQIVND in the germline V gene (reference sequence). In the original workflow: By means of reference gene primer amplification, nucleated cell counts were estimated. The data were produced by immunoSEQ multiplex PCR, yet TCRdb's version contains in-frame clones alone and is incomplete. Clone size and the V and J calls come from that table; the DNA yielded D and trimming. The profile shows 140,000 to 150,000 clones, about 80% of them singletons.

This rearrangement joins TRBV19 to TRBJ2-3, with a tentative D call TRBD2 (6 bases). This TCR was recovered from a human donor in a cohort sampled during active COVID-19. Sequences were obtained from peripheral blood. In DNA form, the CDR3 reads TGTGCCAGTAGTAAAAACCGCGGGGCAGATACGCAGTATTTT. Protein: CASSKNRGADTQYF.